These 10 T cell receptor beta chains were all obtained from the same sample, sequenced in a study of T cell repertoires in cytomegalovirus infection. These TCRs are of unknown antigen specificity. One entry per CDR3 protein results from TCRdb running MiXCR on the reads. The sample shows 900,000 to 950,000 distinct CDR3 sequences, approximately 31% of them seen only once. The sequenced sample was cultured CD8+ T cells from PBMCs, obtained from culture after CMV antigen stimulation. The source of these receptors is a human donor in good health (CMV status not recorded). Some clones in this sample may be carry-over from other donors' samples.

J is TRBJ2-2 and V is TRBV12-3 or TRBV12-4, with TRBD2 matching over 12 bases. The V and J ends lost 2 bases and 3 bases, in that order; junction bases with no gene match: 1. CDR3 length: 16 amino acids. The CDR3, as DNA: TGTGCCAGCAGTTTAACTAGCGGGGGGCACACCGGGGAGCTGTTTTTT. This sequence encodes CASSLTSGGHTGELFF.

This clonotype was counted at least ten times. As DNA, the CDR3 is TGTGCCAGCAGCTTATCGTCGGGTGAAGCTTTCTTT. It codes for CASSLSSGEAFF. The chain has TRBV7-9 and TRBJ1-1; D is ambiguous. Looked up from germline, CDR1 is SEHNR and CDR2 is FQNEAQ (reference sequence). Between the trimmed V and J ends, which lost 2 bases and 7 bases, there was a span of 8 bases. The CDR3 spans 12 residues.

V is TRBV12-3 or TRBV12-4 and J is TRBJ1-4; D ambiguous. With 3 bases removed from V and 4 bases from J, the gap between germline ends came to 12 bases. The CDR3 runs to 15 residues. Written as DNA, the CDR3 is TGTGCCAGCAGTTTTCAGGCTCTCCTTAATGAAAAACTGTTTTTT. Translation: CASSFQALLNEKLFF.

The chain links TRBV28 to TRBJ2-3, with D maybe TRBD1 (6 bases). Trimming removed 6 bases at V and 3 bases at J, with 16 bases between. The CDR3 runs 15 residues. Germline CDR1 is MDHEN and CDR2 is SYDVKM. CDR3 residues: CASRPRRGWTDTQYF. Here the CDR3 DNA reads TGTGCCAGCAGACCCCGCAGGGGCTGGACAGATACGCAGTATTTT.

In this sample, this clonotype turned up many times. The chain has TRBV6-1 and TRBJ1-2; D remains ambiguous. In germline, CDR1 is MNHNS, CDR2 SASEGT. The V gene lost 3 bases and the J gene lost 5 bases, with 22 bases spanning the gap. CDR3 size: 17 residues. The CDR3 nucleotides are TGTGCCAGCAGTGAGTGGTCGGACGGCGAGGCAAAATATGGCTACACCTTC. Translated: CASSEWSDGEAKYGYTF.

The chain has TRBV20-1 and TRBJ2-1; 8 bases are shared with TRBD2. V trimming: 5 bases; J trimming: 8 bases; junction bases outside the gene matches: 11. This CDR3 is 14 amino acids long. Germline V gene data show CDR1 as DFQATT and CDR2 as SNEGSKA (reference sequence). The CDR3 DNA reads as TGCAGTGCTCTCAGTAGCGGGGTAGCGTATGAGCAGTTCTTC. Its protein product is CSALSSGVAYEQFF.

This clonotype was counted only a few times. The chain is built from TRBV12-3 or TRBV12-4 and TRBJ2-7; no clear D. The CDR3 has 15 amino acids. V shed 5 bases and J shed 2 bases, with 16 bases lying between them. The CDR3 nucleotides are TGTGCCAGCAGTCCCACCCGGCACGGACCCTACGAGCAGTACTTC. Residues: CASSPTRHGPYEQYF.

The V and J genes are TRBV25-1 and TRBJ1-6; no clear D gene. Germline values: CDR1 MGHDK, CDR2 SYGVNS. The CDR3 sequence is 13 residues long. V dropped 8 bases and J dropped 12 bases, with 17 bases sitting between them. The CDR3 sequence is CASSYSGSGPLHF. CDR3 nucleotide sequence: TGTGCCAGCTCCTACTCGGGGTCTGGACCCCTCCACTTT.

V usage is TRBV24-1 and J usage is TRBJ2-5; TRBD2 matches 8 bases. V gave up 3 bases and J gave up 4 bases; unmatched junction bases: 9. This CDR3 is built from 16 residues. Germline V lookup: CDR1 KGHDR, CDR2 SFDVKD. The CDR3 reads CATSDPAREGSETQYF. CDR3 nucleotides: TGTGCCACCAGTGATCCGGCCCGGGAGGGTTCAGAGACCCAGTACTTC.

J is TRBJ2-7 and V is TRBV6-8; either TRBD1 or TRBD2 may supply D (5 bases each). This CDR3 is built from 13 residues. The V gene lost 4 bases and the J gene lost 6 bases, with 13 bases spanning the gap. Germline assignment: CDR1 MNHGY and CDR2 SAAAGT. CDR3 sequence (DNA): TGTGCCAGCAGTTCTCTCGAGAGGGGCGAGCAGTACTTC. Protein product: CASSSLERGEQYF.